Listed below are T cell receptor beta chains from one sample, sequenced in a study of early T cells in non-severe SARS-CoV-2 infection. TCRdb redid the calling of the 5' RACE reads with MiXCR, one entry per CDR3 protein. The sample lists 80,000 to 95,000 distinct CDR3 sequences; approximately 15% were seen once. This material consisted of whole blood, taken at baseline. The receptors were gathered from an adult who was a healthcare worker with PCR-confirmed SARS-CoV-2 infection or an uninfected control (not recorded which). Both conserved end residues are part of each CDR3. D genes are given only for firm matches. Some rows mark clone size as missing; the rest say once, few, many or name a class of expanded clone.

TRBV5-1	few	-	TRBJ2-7	TGCGCCAGCAGCTTGGAAGTAGCGACCTCCTACGAGCAGTACTTC	CASSLEVATSYEQYF
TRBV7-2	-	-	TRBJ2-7	TGTGCCAGCAGCTTTGGTCAGGGCCCCTACGAGCAGTACTTC	CASSFGQGPYEQYF
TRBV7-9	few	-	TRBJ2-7	TGTGCCAGCAGCTTTGAGCGGACCGTGCCCTACGAGCAGTACTTC	CASSFERTVPYEQYF
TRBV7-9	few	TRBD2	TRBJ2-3	TGTGCCAGCAGCTCCCGTAGCGGGAGGGAAGACACAGATACGCAGTATTTT	CASSSRSGREDTDTQYF
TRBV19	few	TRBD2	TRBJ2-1	TGTGCCAGTGCGGGACTAGACAATGAGCAGTTCTTC	CASAGLDNEQFF
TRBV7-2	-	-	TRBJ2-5	TGTGTCAGCAGACGACAAGAGACCCAGTACTTC	CVSRRQETQYF
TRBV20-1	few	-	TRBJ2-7	TGCAGTGCTAGAAAGGGGACCGAGCAGTACTTC	CSARKGTEQYF
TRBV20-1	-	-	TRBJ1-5	TGCAGTGCTAGCGGGGGCAATCAGCCCCAGCATTTT	CSASGGNQPQHF
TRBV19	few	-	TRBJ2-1	TGTGCCAGTAGTTCGACTTTTGGGAATGAGCAGTTCTTC	CASSSTFGNEQFF
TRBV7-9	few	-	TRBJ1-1	TGTGCCAGCAGCCGGGGGATAGATGAAGCTTTCTTT	CASSRGIDEAFF
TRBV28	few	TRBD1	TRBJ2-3	TGTGCCAGCACTTTGACAGGGGCCGGTACAGATACGCAGTATTTT	CASTLTGAGTDTQYF
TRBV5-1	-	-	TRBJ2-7	TGCGCCAGCAGCGCCTCATTTTCCTACGAGCAGTACTTC	CASSASFSYEQYF
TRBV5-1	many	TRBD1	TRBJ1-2	TGCGCCAGCAGCCCGGGGGGACAGCCGCACTATGGCTACACCTTC	CASSPGGQPHYGYTF
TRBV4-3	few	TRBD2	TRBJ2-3	TGCGCCAGCAGCCAAGCCCCCGGGAGGACAGATACGCAGTATTTT	CASSQAPGRTDTQYF
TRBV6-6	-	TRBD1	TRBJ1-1	TGTGCCAGCAGCCCGACTGGCCGGGACAGGGATTTGGCTTTCTTT	CASSPTGRDRDLAFF
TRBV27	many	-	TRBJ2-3	TGTGCCAGCAGTTTATCGGCCGGAATTTTGGATACGCAGTATTTT	CASSLSAGILDTQYF
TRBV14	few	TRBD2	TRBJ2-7	TGTGCCAGCAGCCAAGCGGGAGGCAGAGCCTACGAGCAGTACTTC	CASSQAGGRAYEQYF
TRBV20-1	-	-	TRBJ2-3	TGCAGTGCGAGACCGGAGGGAGATACGCAGTATTTT	CSARPEGDTQYF
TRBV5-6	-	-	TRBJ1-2	TGTGCCAGCAGCTTGTTTTCTTCTGGGGGTAGTGGCTACACCTTC	CASSLFSSGGSGYTF
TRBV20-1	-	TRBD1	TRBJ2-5	TGCAGTGCTAGAGATCCAGGGGGCGCGGAGACCCAGTACTTC	CSARDPGGAETQYF
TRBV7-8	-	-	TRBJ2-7	TGTGCCAGCAGCTTAGCGAGGCCAGGGTTCCACGAGCAGTACTTC	CASSLARPGFHEQYF
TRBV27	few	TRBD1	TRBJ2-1	TGTGCCAGCAGTTTATCTGGGACAGGGTCTTTCGCCGCGAACAATGAGCAGTTCTTC	CASSLSGTGSFAANNEQFF
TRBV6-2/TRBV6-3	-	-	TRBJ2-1	TGTGCCAGCAGCGCGACAGATTACAATGAGCAGTTCTTC	CASSATDYNEQFF
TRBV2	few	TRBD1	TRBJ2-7	TGTGCCAACCGACAGGGGCGGGGAGAGCAGTACTTC	CANRQGRGEQYF
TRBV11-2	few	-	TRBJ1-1	TGTGCCAGCAGCCCACAAACACCGGGCCCTGAAGCTTTCTTT	CASSPQTPGPEAFF
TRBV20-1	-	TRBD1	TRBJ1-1	TGCAGTGCCCCTTGGGGGACAGGGGCTACTGAAGCTTTCTTT	CSAPWGTGATEAFF